Each of the 14 T cell receptor beta chains below was sequenced from the same sample in a study of blood T cell repertoires in COVID-19. Clones were read by immunoSEQ multiplex PCR, and TCRdb kept only the in-frame ones, dropping some. This table has about 250,000 clones, over 90% appearing once. The material sequenced was peripheral blood. Receptor source: a man aged 30 to 45 with COVID-19, enrolled during active disease.

This chain connects TRBV27 to TRBJ2-7, with 8 bases aligning to TRBD2. From germline, CDR1 is MNHEY and CDR2 SMNVEV (reference sequence). This CDR3 contains 13 residues. The V segment lost 5 bases and the J segment 4 bases; nucleotides outside the gene matches: 4. CDR3 in amino acids: CASSHQRGYEQYF. The CDR3 nucleotides are TGTGCCAGCAGTCACCAGCGGGGGTACGAGCAGTACTTC.

The V gene is TRBV10-2, the J gene TRBJ2-7; D may be TRBD2 (6 bases). The V gene lost 2 bases and the J gene lost 4 bases, with 12 bases spanning the gap. Germline V lookup: CDR1 WSHSY, CDR2 SAAADI. The CDR3 has 14 residues. In DNA form, the CDR3 reads TGCGCCAGCAGTGAGAGGCGACTAGATTACGAGCAGTACTTC. This translates into CASSERRLDYEQYF.

V usage is TRBV2 and J usage is TRBJ2-3; D may be TRBD2 (5 bases). Trimming shortened V by 10 bases and J by 0 bases, and 20 bases separated the two germline ends. The V gene's germline CDR1 is SNHLY and CDR2 FYNNEI. The CDR3 length is 16 residues. CDR3 nucleotides: TGTGCCATTACCGTAGCTACTAGGTTCAGCACAGATACGCAGTATTTT. As protein: CAITVATRFSTDTQYF.

J is TRBJ2-3 and V is TRBV11-3; 11 nucleotides line up with TRBD2. The CDR3 contains 16 residues. V lost 4 bases, J lost 0 bases, and 3 bases stayed unmatched. Looked up from germline, CDR1 is SGHNT and CDR2 is YENEEA. CDR3 loop: CASSSPSGGSTDTQYF. In DNA, the CDR3 is TGTGCCAGCAGCTCTCCTAGCGGGGGGAGCACAGATACGCAGTATTTT.

The chain joins TRBV5-4 to TRBJ2-2; tentatively, D is TRBD2 (6 bases). V was shortened by 2 bases and J by 0 bases, with 11 bases between the two germline ends. Germline lookup yields CDR1 SGHNT and CDR2 YYREEE (reference sequence). The CDR3 spans 16 residues. The CDR3, as DNA: TGTGCCAGCAGCTTCCCGGGACTTTCGAACACCGGGGAGCTGTTTTTT. Amino acids: CASSFPGLSNTGELFF.

In regard to this clone: An end of the junction does not agree with germline; a read error may underlie this. The same CDR3 arises from other DNA sequences in this sample as well. J is TRBJ2-7 and V is TRBV3-1 (or the pseudogene TRBV3-2); the match to TRBD1 covers 12 bases. The germline V gene encodes CDR1 LGHDT and CDR2 YNNKEL (reference sequence). The CDR3 extends over 14 amino acids. The CDR3 region has the DNA TGTGCTAGCAGCCGGGGACAGGGGGCGCTTGAGCAGTACTTC. It codes for CASSRGQGALEQYF.

V is TRBV10-1 and J is TRBJ1-4, with 7 nucleotides matching TRBD1. CDR3 length equals 15 residues. The ends lost 3 bases at V and 7 bases at J; junction bases unmatched: 8. Germline lookup yields CDR1 WNHNN and CDR2 SYGVQD (reference sequence). The CDR3 sequence is CASSDDRDMGEKLFF. The CDR3 DNA sequence: TGCGCCAGCAGTGACGACAGGGATATGGGTGAAAAACTGTTTTTT.

The V call is TRBV24-1, the J call TRBJ2-7; the match to TRBD1 covers 11 bases. V shed 3 bases, J shed 4 bases, and the junction held 13 bases outside the gene matches. Per the germline V gene, CDR1 is KGHDR and CDR2 is SFDVKD. This CDR3 has 18 amino acids. The CDR3 sequence: CATSDPLADRGRGYEQYF. For the CDR3, the DNA is TGTGCCACCAGTGATCCCCTAGCGGACAGGGGGCGCGGGTACGAGCAGTACTTC.

The sample holds one count of this clone. V and J are TRBV18 and TRBJ1-2; TRBD1 might be the D (5 bases). The length of the CDR3 is 12 residues. The germline V and J ends were trimmed by 4 bases and 5 bases, with 8 bases remaining between them. Germline CDR1 is KGHSH and CDR2 is LQKENI. The CDR3 loop is CASSLQDYGYTF. CDR3 nucleotide sequence: TGTGCCAGCTCACTACAGGATTATGGCTACACCTTC.

This clone was seen once. The V call is TRBV7-9, the J call TRBJ2-7; TRBD1 matches at 7 bases. Germline CDR1 SEHNR, CDR2 FQNEAQ (reference sequence). CDR3 length: 14 amino acids. Trimming removed 5 bases from V and 2 bases from J; junction bases left unmatched: 6. The CDR3: CASSPDREAYEQYF. As DNA, the CDR3 is TGTGCCAGCAGCCCAGACAGGGAAGCCTACGAGCAGTACTTC.

The chain joins TRBV6-6 to TRBJ2-3, with 10 nucleotides matching TRBD2. The CDR3 covers 14 residues. The germline CDR1 and CDR2 sequences are MNHNY and SVGAGI (reference sequence). V shed 0 bases, J shed 10 bases, and the junction held 4 bases outside the gene matches. In nucleotides, the CDR3 is TGTGCCAGCAGTTACTCTAGCGGGGGGAACGCGCAGTATTTT. It translates to CASSYSSGGNAQYF.

This chain uses TRBV3-1 (or the pseudogene TRBV3-2) with TRBJ2-3, with D unclear. This CDR3 contains 14 residues. From germline, CDR1 is LGHDT and CDR2 YNNKEL (reference sequence). V lost 0 bases and J lost 8, with 12 bases in between. CDR3: CASSQDVQLATQYF. CDR3 nucleotides: TGTGCCAGCAGCCAAGATGTTCAATTAGCTACGCAGTATTTT.

CDR3 nucleotides: TGTGCCAGCAGGGACAGGGGGCGCATCACTGAAGCTTTCTTT. It is translated as CASRDRGRITEAFF. The J gene is TRBJ1-1, the V gene TRBV6-6; TRBD1 aligns across 11 bases. Germline V CDR1 and CDR2: MNHNY, SVGAGI (reference sequence). The CDR3 runs 14 residues. Trimming removed 6 bases from V and 4 bases from J; junction bases left unmatched: 4.

V usage is TRBV27 and J usage is TRBJ1-2, with D tentatively TRBD1 (5 bases). This CDR3 has 16 residues. In germline, CDR1 is MNHEY, CDR2 SMNVEV (reference sequence). Trimming left V 0 bases short and J 0 bases short, with 11 bases between. CDR3 nucleotides: TGTGCCAGCAGTTTATCCCTTACGACAGCTAACTATGGCTACACCTTC. It codes for CASSLSLTTANYGYTF.